These T cell receptor beta chains were read from a single sample in a study of vaccination and CD4 T cells after COVID-19. TCRdb itself ran the PCR reads through MiXCR, one entry per CDR3 protein. The table shows 15,000 to 17,000 distinct CDR3 sequences, with roughly 50% occurring only once. Their specific antigens are unknown. The sample taken for sequencing was CD4+ T cells from blood, cultured in vitro. All receptors derive from a human donor who had recovered from COVID-19. Both conserved end residues are part of each CDR3. The D gene is left open where the match is weak. Some rows have no size entry. The others give once, few or many, or a class for an expanded clone.

d_call: NA
v_call: TRBV6-1
j_call: TRBJ1-2
clone_size: NA
cdr3_aa: CASSRQINYGYTF
cdr3_nt: TGTGCCAGCAGTCGACAGATTAACTATGGCTACACCTTC

d_call: NA
v_call: TRBV5-1
j_call: TRBJ2-4
clone_size: NA
cdr3_aa: CASSPGTTGNIQYF
cdr3_nt: TGCGCCAGCAGCCCCGGGACAACGGGAAACATTCAGTACTTC

d_call: TRBD1
v_call: TRBV11-3
j_call: TRBJ1-2
clone_size: NA
cdr3_aa: CASSLDRDRETYGYTF
cdr3_nt: TGTGCCAGCAGCTTAGACAGGGACAGGGAGACCTATGGCTACACCTTC

d_call: TRBD1
v_call: TRBV7-2
j_call: TRBJ1-2
clone_size: NA
cdr3_aa: CASSLGQGKYGYTF
cdr3_nt: TGTGCCAGCAGCCTGGGACAGGGGAAATATGGCTACACCTTC

d_call: TRBD1
v_call: TRBV20-1
j_call: TRBJ1-5
clone_size: NA
cdr3_aa: CSANRGTLNQPQHF
cdr3_nt: TGCAGTGCCAACAGGGGGACTCTCAATCAGCCCCAGCATTTT

d_call: TRBD1
v_call: TRBV7-3
j_call: TRBJ2-2
clone_size: NA
cdr3_aa: CASRSGQGRYTGELFF
cdr3_nt: TGTGCCAGCAGATCCGGACAGGGAAGGTACACCGGGGAGCTGTTTTTT

d_call: NA
v_call: TRBV7-9
j_call: TRBJ1-6
clone_size: NA
cdr3_aa: CASSLVLGPGLALHF
cdr3_nt: TGTGCCAGCAGCTTAGTCCTAGGCCCGGGGTTAGCCCTCCACTTT

d_call: NA
v_call: TRBV6-5
j_call: TRBJ1-1
clone_size: NA
cdr3_aa: CASSYSGAEAFF
cdr3_nt: TGTGCCAGCAGTTACTCTGGGGCTGAAGCTTTCTTT

d_call: NA
v_call: TRBV28
j_call: TRBJ1-1
clone_size: NA
cdr3_aa: CASSPRVAEAFF
cdr3_nt: TGTGCCAGCAGTCCCAGGGTTGCTGAAGCTTTCTTT

d_call: TRBD1
v_call: TRBV4-1
j_call: TRBJ2-7
clone_size: NA
cdr3_aa: CASSRNTGGAYEQYF
cdr3_nt: TGCGCCAGCAGCCGCAACACAGGGGGTGCGTACGAGCAGTACTTC

d_call: TRBD2
v_call: TRBV7-2
j_call: TRBJ2-7
clone_size: few
cdr3_aa: CASRERGGRDEQYF
cdr3_nt: TGTGCCAGCAGAGAGCGGGGGGGTAGGGACGAGCAGTACTTC

d_call: NA
v_call: TRBV6-2/TRBV6-3
j_call: TRBJ2-7
clone_size: NA
cdr3_aa: CASSALRYEQYF
cdr3_nt: TGTGCCAGCAGCGCTCTCCGTTACGAGCAGTACTTC

d_call: NA
v_call: TRBV6-5
j_call: TRBJ2-7
clone_size: NA
cdr3_aa: CASSYSRTAPYEQYF
cdr3_nt: TGTGCCAGCAGTTACTCGAGGACGGCCCCCTACGAGCAGTACTTC

d_call: NA
v_call: TRBV27
j_call: TRBJ1-2
clone_size: few
cdr3_aa: CASSRTANYGYTF
cdr3_nt: TGTGCCAGCAGTAGGACGGCTAACTATGGCTACACCTTC

d_call: NA
v_call: TRBV15
j_call: TRBJ2-5
clone_size: NA
cdr3_aa: CATSRVRQTGRQETQYF
cdr3_nt: TGTGCCACCAGCAGAGTACGCCAAACAGGGCGGCAAGAGACCCAGTACTTC

d_call: NA
v_call: TRBV7-8
j_call: TRBJ1-2
clone_size: NA
cdr3_aa: CASSPQRGSSYGYTF
cdr3_nt: TGTGCCAGCAGCCCTCAACGCGGAAGCAGTTATGGCTACACCTTC

d_call: NA
v_call: TRBV6-2/TRBV6-3
j_call: TRBJ2-3
clone_size: few
cdr3_aa: CASSYGSSTQYF
cdr3_nt: TGTGCCAGCAGTTACGGGTCGAGTACGCAGTATTTT

d_call: NA
v_call: TRBV2
j_call: TRBJ2-1
clone_size: NA
cdr3_aa: CASSVIEQFF
cdr3_nt: TGTGCCAGCAGTGTTATTGAGCAGTTCTTC

d_call: NA
v_call: TRBV4-3
j_call: TRBJ2-3
clone_size: NA
cdr3_aa: CASSQSGKAGMTSAEDTQYF
cdr3_nt: TGCGCCAGCAGCCAATCCGGGAAGGCGGGAATGACTAGTGCCGAAGATACGCAGTATTTT

d_call: TRBD1
v_call: TRBV20-1
j_call: TRBJ2-4
clone_size: few
cdr3_aa: CSAGGQGAKNIQYF
cdr3_nt: TGCAGTGCGGGAGGACAGGGAGCCAAAAACATTCAGTACTTC

d_call: NA
v_call: TRBV6-1
j_call: TRBJ1-1
clone_size: NA
cdr3_aa: CASSETWGGTEAFF
cdr3_nt: TGTGCCAGCAGTGAGACATGGGGCGGGACTGAAGCTTTCTTT

d_call: TRBD2
v_call: TRBV20-1
j_call: TRBJ2-5
clone_size: NA
cdr3_aa: CSAPSGLAGRGETQYF
cdr3_nt: TGCAGTGCGCCATCGGGGCTAGCGGGGAGAGGAGAGACCCAGTACTTC

d_call: NA
v_call: TRBV10-1
j_call: TRBJ1-2
clone_size: NA
cdr3_aa: CASSPTAFYGYTF
cdr3_nt: TGCGCCAGCAGCCCCACAGCGTTCTATGGCTACACCTTC

d_call: NA
v_call: TRBV2
j_call: TRBJ2-3
clone_size: NA
cdr3_aa: CASGGTGHTDTQYF
cdr3_nt: TGTGCCAGCGGGGGTACAGGGCACACAGATACGCAGTATTTT

d_call: TRBD2
v_call: TRBV28
j_call: TRBJ2-1
clone_size: few
cdr3_aa: CASSFESGIGYNEQFF
cdr3_nt: TGTGCCAGCAGTTTCGAAAGCGGGATAGGATACAATGAGCAGTTCTTC

d_call: NA
v_call: TRBV25-1
j_call: TRBJ1-6
clone_size: few
cdr3_aa: CASRADQGGTYNSPLHF
cdr3_nt: TGTGCCAGCAGGGCAGATCAGGGAGGCACCTATAATTCACCCCTCCACTTT

d_call: NA
v_call: TRBV28
j_call: TRBJ1-1
clone_size: few
cdr3_aa: CASWEGIDTEAFF
cdr3_nt: TGTGCCAGCTGGGAGGGAATCGACACTGAAGCTTTCTTT

d_call: TRBD2
v_call: TRBV7-3
j_call: TRBJ2-1
clone_size: NA
cdr3_aa: CASSLVSGSNNEQFF
cdr3_nt: TGTGCCAGCAGCTTAGTTAGCGGGAGTAACAATGAGCAGTTCTTC

d_call: NA
v_call: TRBV6-2/TRBV6-3
j_call: TRBJ1-1
clone_size: few
cdr3_aa: CASSYEGRAFF
cdr3_nt: TGTGCCAGCAGTTACGAAGGGAGAGCTTTCTTT

d_call: TRBD1
v_call: TRBV6-1
j_call: TRBJ2-1
clone_size: NA
cdr3_aa: CASSEMGQGYNEQFF
cdr3_nt: TGTGCCAGCAGTGAAATGGGACAGGGATACAATGAGCAGTTCTTC

d_call: NA
v_call: TRBV27
j_call: TRBJ1-4
clone_size: NA
cdr3_aa: CASSPFGQTNEKLFF
cdr3_nt: TGTGCCAGCAGCCCCTTCGGACAGACTAATGAAAAACTGTTTTTT

d_call: NA
v_call: TRBV5-1
j_call: TRBJ1-2
clone_size: NA
cdr3_aa: CASSWGVPSYGYTF
cdr3_nt: TGCGCCAGCAGTTGGGGGGTGCCCAGCTATGGCTACACCTTC

d_call: NA
v_call: TRBV30
j_call: TRBJ2-3
clone_size: NA
cdr3_aa: CAWSHPGSRQYF
cdr3_nt: TGTGCCTGGAGTCACCCAGGGTCACGGCAGTATTTT

d_call: NA
v_call: TRBV5-4
j_call: TRBJ1-6
clone_size: few
cdr3_aa: CASSLASSYNSPLHF
cdr3_nt: TGTGCCAGCAGCTTGGCTAGCTCCTATAATTCACCCCTCCACTTT

d_call: TRBD2
v_call: TRBV10-1
j_call: TRBJ2-3
clone_size: NA
cdr3_aa: CASNSHQLAGGEGTQYF
cdr3_nt: TGCGCCAGCAACTCGCACCAACTAGCGGGGGGCGAAGGTACGCAGTATTTT

d_call: TRBD1
v_call: TRBV6-1
j_call: TRBJ1-1
clone_size: NA
cdr3_aa: CASSGQANTEAFF
cdr3_nt: TGTGCCAGCAGCGGACAGGCGAACACTGAAGCTTTCTTT

d_call: TRBD1
v_call: TRBV12-3/TRBV12-4
j_call: TRBJ1-5
clone_size: NA
cdr3_aa: CASRQGIVGNNQPQHF
cdr3_nt: TGTGCCAGCAGACAGGGGATCGTCGGAAACAATCAGCCCCAGCATTTT

d_call: NA
v_call: TRBV19
j_call: TRBJ1-6
clone_size: large
cdr3_aa: CASRFRDSPLHF
cdr3_nt: TGTGCCAGTAGATTCAGGGATTCACCCCTCCACTTT

d_call: NA
v_call: TRBV7-2
j_call: TRBJ1-3
clone_size: NA
cdr3_aa: CASSRDSPLIYF
cdr3_nt: TGTGCCAGCAGCCGCGACAGTCCTCTCATATATTTT

d_call: TRBD1
v_call: TRBV7-2
j_call: TRBJ1-2
clone_size: once
cdr3_aa: CASSSGTGLGESYGYTF
cdr3_nt: TGTGCCAGCAGCTCTGGGACAGGGCTTGGAGAATCCTATGGCTACACCTTC

d_call: TRBD2
v_call: TRBV6-2/TRBV6-3
j_call: TRBJ2-7
clone_size: few
cdr3_aa: CASSLSGIGYEQYF
cdr3_nt: TGTGCCAGCAGTCTTAGCGGGATCGGTTACGAGCAGTACTTC

d_call: NA
v_call: TRBV19
j_call: TRBJ1-2
clone_size: few
cdr3_aa: CASSIAEGPFGYTF
cdr3_nt: TGTGCCAGTAGTATAGCCGAGGGACCATTCGGCTACACCTTC

d_call: TRBD2
v_call: TRBV27
j_call: TRBJ2-7
clone_size: NA
cdr3_aa: CAPQRERGEQYF
cdr3_nt: TGTGCCCCCCAGCGGGAGCGGGGTGAGCAGTACTTC

d_call: NA
v_call: TRBV27
j_call: TRBJ2-3
clone_size: NA
cdr3_aa: CASSLRPVTDTQYF
cdr3_nt: TGTGCCAGCAGTTTAAGGCCGGTTACAGATACGCAGTATTTT

d_call: TRBD1
v_call: TRBV7-3
j_call: TRBJ1-1
clone_size: large
cdr3_aa: CASSLGDTRGLEAFF
cdr3_nt: TGTGCCAGCAGCTTAGGAGACACGAGGGGGCTTGAAGCTTTCTTT

d_call: TRBD2
v_call: TRBV30
j_call: TRBJ2-2
clone_size: NA
cdr3_aa: CAWKGSRLAVSSGTGELFF
cdr3_nt: TGTGCCTGGAAGGGGTCTAGGCTAGCGGTCTCCTCGGGGACCGGGGAGCTGTTTTTT

d_call: NA
v_call: TRBV19
j_call: TRBJ1-1
clone_size: NA
cdr3_aa: CASRGPGRYTEAFF
cdr3_nt: TGTGCCAGTAGAGGACCGGGACGGTACACTGAAGCTTTCTTT

d_call: TRBD2
v_call: TRBV6-2/TRBV6-3
j_call: TRBJ2-7
clone_size: NA
cdr3_aa: CASSYSGGIYEQYF
cdr3_nt: TGTGCCAGCAGTTATAGCGGGGGAATCTACGAGCAGTACTTC

d_call: NA
v_call: TRBV5-4
j_call: TRBJ1-2
clone_size: NA
cdr3_aa: CASSLDPGRDHYGYTF
cdr3_nt: TGTGCCAGCAGCTTGGACCCCGGACGGGATCACTATGGCTACACCTTC

d_call: NA
v_call: TRBV6-2/TRBV6-3
j_call: TRBJ1-2
clone_size: NA
cdr3_aa: CASSSFSDSLGYTF
cdr3_nt: TGTGCCAGCAGTTCGTTCTCGGACAGCCTTGGCTACACCTTC

d_call: NA
v_call: TRBV7-2
j_call: TRBJ1-1
clone_size: NA
cdr3_aa: CASKAQSNTEAFF
cdr3_nt: TGTGCCAGCAAGGCACAGAGTAACACTGAAGCTTTCTTT

d_call: NA
v_call: TRBV6-5
j_call: TRBJ2-5
clone_size: few
cdr3_aa: CASSYSRGRGQETQYF
cdr3_nt: TGTGCCAGCAGTTACTCCAGGGGAAGGGGGCAAGAGACCCAGTACTTC

d_call: TRBD2
v_call: TRBV6-2/TRBV6-3
j_call: TRBJ2-1
clone_size: few
cdr3_aa: CASSTSGGARNEQFF
cdr3_nt: TGTGCCAGCAGTACCAGCGGGGGGGCTCGTAATGAGCAGTTCTTC

d_call: TRBD2
v_call: TRBV10-3
j_call: TRBJ2-2
clone_size: NA
cdr3_aa: CATRESGSSNTGELFF
cdr3_nt: TGTGCCACCAGGGAGAGCGGGAGTTCGAACACCGGGGAGCTGTTTTTT

d_call: NA
v_call: TRBV12-5
j_call: TRBJ2-7
clone_size: NA
cdr3_aa: CASGWASGLSYEQYF
cdr3_nt: TGTGCTAGTGGTTGGGCCTCGGGACTCTCCTACGAGCAGTACTTC

d_call: NA
v_call: TRBV7-2
j_call: TRBJ1-5
clone_size: NA
cdr3_aa: CASQAGGASNQPQHF
cdr3_nt: TGTGCCAGCCAGGCGGGGGGGGCAAGCAATCAGCCCCAGCATTTT

d_call: TRBD2
v_call: TRBV6-1
j_call: TRBJ2-7
clone_size: NA
cdr3_aa: CASSASGIGEQYF
cdr3_nt: TGTGCCAGCAGTGCGAGCGGGATAGGGGAGCAGTACTTC

d_call: NA
v_call: TRBV15
j_call: TRBJ2-7
clone_size: NA
cdr3_aa: CATSSWNSYEQYF
cdr3_nt: TGTGCCACCAGCTCCTGGAACTCCTACGAGCAGTACTTC